The 14 T cell receptor beta chains below were found in one sample sequenced in a study of shared clonotypes between healthy human individuals. Repertoires were generated with immunoSEQ multiplex PCR, while TCRdb's copy carries only in-frame clones and drops some. This repertoire shows 450,000 to 500,000 clones, around 73% found once; its top ten account for around 12%. Sequencing was performed on PBMCs. These receptors all come from a woman in her forties in good health. Some clones in this sample may be carry-over from other donors' samples.

This clone is a singleton in its sample. This sequence joins TRBV2 and TRBJ2-5; D is ambiguous. Trimming removed 4 bases at V and 3 bases at J, with 6 bases between. This CDR3 is 12 amino acids long. Germline loops: CDR1 SNHLY, CDR2 FYNNEI. Written as DNA, the CDR3 is TGTGCCAGCAGTGTTCGGAAAGAGACCCAGTACTTC. Translation gives CASSVRKETQYF.

V is TRBV5-1 and J is TRBJ1-4, with 7 bases lining up with TRBD1. The CDR3 sequence is 14 residues long. Germline CDR1 SGHRS, CDR2 YFSETQ. Germline trimming cut 8 bases from V and 3 bases from J; bases unmatched to any gene: 7. CDR3 DNA sequence: TGCGCCAGTAGGGACAGACTGTCTAATGAAAAACTGTTTTTT. The encoded protein is CASRDRLSNEKLFF.

V and J are TRBV6-1 and TRBJ1-6; no reliable D call. The CDR3 consists of 10 residues. Germline loops: CDR1 MNHNS, CDR2 SASEGT. Trimming stripped 7 bases from V and 15 bases from J, with 10 bases between. Here the CDR3 reads CASMLELLHF. CDR3 in DNA: TGTGCCAGCATGCTAGAGCTCCTCCACTTT.

The genes are TRBV21-1 and TRBJ2-7; the D call of TRBD1 is as the table states it, not checked on the DNA. TRBV21-1 is marked as a pseudogene. The CDR3 has 17 residues. The CDR3 spells CASSIRFSGTGRVEQYF. CDR3 in DNA: TGTGCCAGCAGCATTAGGTTTTCGGGGACAGGGAGGGTCGAGCAGTACTTC.

The chain carries TRBV7-2 and TRBJ2-3; 8 bases align to TRBD1. CDR1 and CDR2 (germline): SGHTA, FQGNSA. J gave up 0 bases and V 4 bases, and 3 bases lay outside the gene matches. CDR3 size: 15 residues. CDR3 sequence (DNA): TGTGCCAGCAGCTACCGGGACAGGAGCACAGATACGCAGTATTTT. This sequence encodes CASSYRDRSTDTQYF.

The chain uses TRBV4-3 and TRBJ2-4; TRBD2 might be the D (5 bases). This CDR3 has 13 residues. CDR1 and CDR2 from the germline V gene are LGHNA and YSLEER. V was shortened by 5 bases and J by 8 bases, with 13 bases between the two germline ends. In DNA, the CDR3 is TGCGCCAGCAGCAGGGCTAGCTCCGACATTCAGTACTTC. It yields the protein CASSRASSDIQYF.

This sequence joins TRBV18 and TRBJ2-2, with 9 nucleotides matching TRBD2. Germline loops: CDR1 KGHSH, CDR2 LQKENI. CDR3 size: 14 residues. The trim removed 11 bases at V and 5 bases at J, leaving 9 bases unmatched. Here the CDR3 DNA reads TGTGCCGTCTCCGTGCTAGCGGGAACCGGGGAGCTGTTTTTT. Translated, it gives CAVSVLAGTGELFF.

This chain uses TRBV7-8 with TRBJ2-5; no clear D gene. The J call may be mistaken, given a closer DNA end match to TRBJ2-7. Germline lookup yields CDR1 SGHVS and CDR2 FQNEAQ. The CDR3 covers 14 residues. Here the CDR3 DNA reads TGTGCCAGCAGAAGCAGCCGGGCTCACTACGAGCAGTACTTC. This translates into CASRSSRAHYEQYF.

The J gene is TRBJ1-1, the V gene TRBV6-5; D ambiguous. The CDR3 is 14 residues long. Germline CDR1 MNHEY, CDR2 SVGAGI. Trimming shortened V by 6 bases and J by 4 bases, and 15 bases separated the two germline ends. CDR3 nucleotides: TGTGCCAGCAGACCTCCTCAAGAATTCACTGAAGCTTTCTTT. It is translated as CASRPPQEFTEAFF.

This rearrangement joins TRBV7-9 to TRBJ2-3; D gene uncertain. V was clipped by 3 bases and J by 4 bases, with 8 bases between them. The CDR3 runs 13 residues. CDR1 SEHNR and CDR2 FQNEAQ come from the germline V gene (reference sequence). The CDR3 DNA reads TGTGCCAGCAGCTTGTCTCCTCCAGATACGCAGTATTTT. This gives the protein CASSLSPPDTQYF.

V gene TRBV6-1 combines with J gene TRBJ2-5, with 11 positions matching TRBD1. The J call could be wrong; TRBJ2-7 is a better fit for the DNA end. There are 15 residues in the CDR3. Germline loops: CDR1 MNHNS, CDR2 SASEGT. CDR3 nucleotide sequence: TGTGCCAGCAGTGAGAGCGGGACAGGGGGTAACGAGCAGTACTTC. Translated, it gives CASSESGTGGNEQYF.

This clone was seen once. The V gene is TRBV4-1, the J gene TRBJ1-4; the match to TRBD1 covers 10 bases. The germline CDR1 and CDR2 sequences are MGHRA and YSYEKL. Unmatched junction bases numbered 6, after V lost 1 base and J lost 7 bases. The CDR3 is 16 amino acids. CDR3 bases: TGCGCCAGCAGCCAAGGGGACAGGGGCCGGGGTGAAAAACTGTTTTTT. Amino acid sequence: CASSQGDRGRGEKLFF.

V usage is TRBV7-9 and J usage is TRBJ2-1, with D maybe TRBD1 (7 bases). The CDR3 runs to 16 residues. Germline CDR1 SEHNR, CDR2 FQNEAQ (reference sequence). Trimming stripped 0 bases from V and 3 bases from J, with 12 bases between. In nucleotides, the CDR3 is TGTGCCAGCAGCTTAGCGTCAGGGGGGAACTACAATGAGCAGTTCTTC. Encoded protein: CASSLASGGNYNEQFF.

The chain joins TRBV30 to TRBJ1-2; 8 bases align to TRBD1. Germline CDR1 is GTSNPN and CDR2 is SVGIG (reference sequence). V shed 2 bases and J 7 bases; nucleotides not matched to a gene: 6. This CDR3 is built from 13 residues. Here the CDR3 reads CAWSPGGNVGYTF. The CDR3 DNA follows: TGTGCCTGGAGTCCAGGGGGCAACGTTGGCTACACCTTC. The whole variable domain, filled in from reference TRBV30 and TRBJ1-2, reads SQTIHQWPATLVQPVGSPLSLECTVEGTSNPNLYWYRQAAGRGLQLLFYSVGIGQISSEVPQNLSASRPQDRQFILSSKKLLLSDSGFYLCAWSPGGNVGYTFGSGTRLTVV.